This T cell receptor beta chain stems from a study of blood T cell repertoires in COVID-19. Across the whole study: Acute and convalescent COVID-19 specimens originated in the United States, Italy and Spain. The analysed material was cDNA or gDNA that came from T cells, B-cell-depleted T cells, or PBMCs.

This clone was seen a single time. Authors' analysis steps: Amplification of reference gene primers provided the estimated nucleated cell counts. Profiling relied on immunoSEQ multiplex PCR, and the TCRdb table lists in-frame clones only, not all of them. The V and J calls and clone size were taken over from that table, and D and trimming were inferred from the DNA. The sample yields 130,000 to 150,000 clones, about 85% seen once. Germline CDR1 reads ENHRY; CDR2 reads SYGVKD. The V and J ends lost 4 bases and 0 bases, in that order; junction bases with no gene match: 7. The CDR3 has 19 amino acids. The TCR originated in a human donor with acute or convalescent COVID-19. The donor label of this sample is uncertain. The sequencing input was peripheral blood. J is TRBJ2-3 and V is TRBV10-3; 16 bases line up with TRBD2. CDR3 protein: CAISVGTSGRAASTDTQYF. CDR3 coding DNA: TGTGCCATCAGTGTTGGGACTAGCGGGAGGGCGGCGAGCACAGATACGCAGTATTTT.